The clone carrying this T cell receptor (beta chain) has ten or more counts. The sample belongs to a study of T-cell reconstitution after alpha-beta-depleted transplantation in children. As it was prepared, the TCRbeta library received unique molecular identifiers. Using its own MiXCR run on the PCR reads, TCRdb lists one record per CDR3 protein. The repertoire holds a few hundred thousand distinct CDR3 sequences, with about an eighth as singletons. Between the trimmed V and J ends, which lost 6 bases and 0 bases, there was a span of 6 bases. The V gene's germline CDR1 is DFQATT and CDR2 SNEGSKA (reference sequence). The CDR3 is made up of 13 amino acids.

The V call is TRBV20-1, the J call TRBJ2-6, with no clear D. The material was PBMCs from the stem cell graft donor, obtained from the stem cell graft. The sequence was obtained from a human donor who donated a stem cell graft to a child with combined immunodeficiency. The CDR3 is CSAPTSGANVLTF. The CDR3 DNA sequence: TGCAGTGCCCCAACCTCTGGGGCCAACGTCCTGACTTTC.